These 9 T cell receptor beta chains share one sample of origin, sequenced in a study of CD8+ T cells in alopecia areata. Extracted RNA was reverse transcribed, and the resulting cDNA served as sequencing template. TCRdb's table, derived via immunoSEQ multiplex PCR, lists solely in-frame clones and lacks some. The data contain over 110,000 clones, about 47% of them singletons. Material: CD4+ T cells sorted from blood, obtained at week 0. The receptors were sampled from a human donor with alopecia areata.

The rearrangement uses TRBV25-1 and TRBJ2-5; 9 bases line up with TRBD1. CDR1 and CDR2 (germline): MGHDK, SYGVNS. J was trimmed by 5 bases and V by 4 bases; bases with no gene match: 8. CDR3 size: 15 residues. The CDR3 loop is CASSVTGGWRETQYF. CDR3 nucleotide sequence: TGTGCCAGCAGTGTGACAGGGGGGTGGAGGGAGACCCAGTACTTC.

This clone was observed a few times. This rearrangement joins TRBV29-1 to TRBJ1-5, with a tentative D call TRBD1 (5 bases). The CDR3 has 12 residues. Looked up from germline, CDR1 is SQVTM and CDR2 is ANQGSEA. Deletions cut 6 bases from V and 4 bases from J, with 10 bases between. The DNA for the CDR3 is TGCAGCGTGGCCGACAGTAATCAGCCCCAGCATTTT. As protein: CSVADSNQPQHF.

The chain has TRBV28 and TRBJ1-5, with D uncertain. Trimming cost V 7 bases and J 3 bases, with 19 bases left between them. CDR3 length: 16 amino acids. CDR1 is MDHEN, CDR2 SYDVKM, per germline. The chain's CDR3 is CASNPRLSDPNQPQHF. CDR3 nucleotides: TGTGCCAGCAACCCGAGACTATCGGATCCCAATCAGCCCCAGCATTTT.

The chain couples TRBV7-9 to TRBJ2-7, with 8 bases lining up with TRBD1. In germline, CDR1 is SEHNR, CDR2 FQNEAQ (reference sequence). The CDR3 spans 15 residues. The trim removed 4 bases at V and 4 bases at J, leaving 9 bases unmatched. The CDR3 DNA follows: TGTGCCAGCAGCTCCCCCGGGCAGGGGGCTTACGAGCAGTACTTC. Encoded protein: CASSSPGQGAYEQYF.

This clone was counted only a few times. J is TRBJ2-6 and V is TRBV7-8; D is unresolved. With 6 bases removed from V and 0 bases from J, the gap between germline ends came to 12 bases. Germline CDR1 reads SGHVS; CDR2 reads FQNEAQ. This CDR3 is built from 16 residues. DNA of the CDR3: TGTGCCAGCAGGAGTTTCCGGTTCTCTGGGGCCAACGTCCTGACTTTC. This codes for CASRSFRFSGANVLTF.

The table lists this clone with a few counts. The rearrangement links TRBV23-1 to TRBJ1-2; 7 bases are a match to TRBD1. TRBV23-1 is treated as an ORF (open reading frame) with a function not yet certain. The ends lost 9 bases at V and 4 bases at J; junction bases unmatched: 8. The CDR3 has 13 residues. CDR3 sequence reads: CASLDRKTYGYTF. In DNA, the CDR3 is TGCGCCAGTCTGGACAGGAAGACCTATGGCTACACCTTC.

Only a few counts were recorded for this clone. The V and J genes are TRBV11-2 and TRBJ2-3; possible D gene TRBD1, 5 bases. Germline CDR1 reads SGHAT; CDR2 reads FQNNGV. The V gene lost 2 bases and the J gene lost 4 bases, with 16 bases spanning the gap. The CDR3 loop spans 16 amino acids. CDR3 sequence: CASSLRRGQWADTQYF. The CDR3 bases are TGTGCCAGCAGCTTAAGAAGGGGCCAATGGGCAGATACGCAGTATTTT. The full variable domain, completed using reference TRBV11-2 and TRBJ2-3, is EAGVAQSPRYKIIEKRQSVAFWCNPISGHATLYWYQQILGQGPKLLIQFQNNGVVDDSQLPKDRFSAERLKGVDSTLKIQPAKLEDSAVYLCASSLRRGQWADTQYFGPGTRLTVL.

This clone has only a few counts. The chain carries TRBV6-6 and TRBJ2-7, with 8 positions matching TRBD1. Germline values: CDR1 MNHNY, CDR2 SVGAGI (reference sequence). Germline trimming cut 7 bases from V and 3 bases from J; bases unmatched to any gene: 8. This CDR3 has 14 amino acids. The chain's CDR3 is CASTTGQGIYEQYF. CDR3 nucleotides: TGTGCCAGCACTACCGGACAGGGTATCTACGAGCAGTACTTC.

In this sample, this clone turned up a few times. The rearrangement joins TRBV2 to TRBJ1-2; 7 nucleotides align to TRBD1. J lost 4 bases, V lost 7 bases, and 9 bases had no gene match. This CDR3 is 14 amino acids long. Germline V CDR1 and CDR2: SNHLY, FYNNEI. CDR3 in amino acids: CASNQLGTAYGYTF. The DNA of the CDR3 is TGTGCCAGCAACCAATTAGGGACAGCCTATGGCTACACCTTC. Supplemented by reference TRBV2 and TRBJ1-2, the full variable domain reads EPEVTQTPSHQVTQMGQEVILRCVPISNHLYFYWYRQILGQKVEFLVSFYNNEISEKSEIFDDQFSVERPDGSNFTLKIRSTKLEDSAMYFCASNQLGTAYGYTFGSGTRLTVV.